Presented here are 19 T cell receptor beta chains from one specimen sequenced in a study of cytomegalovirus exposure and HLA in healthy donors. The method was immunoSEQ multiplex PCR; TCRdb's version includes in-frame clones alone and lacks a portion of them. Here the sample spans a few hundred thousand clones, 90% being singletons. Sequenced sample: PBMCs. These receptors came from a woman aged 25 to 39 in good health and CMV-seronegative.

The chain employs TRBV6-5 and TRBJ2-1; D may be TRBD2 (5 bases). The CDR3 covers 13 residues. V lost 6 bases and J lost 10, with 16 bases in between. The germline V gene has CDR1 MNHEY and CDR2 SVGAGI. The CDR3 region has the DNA TGTGCCAGCAGCGTGAGGGTGTTTTGGGAGCAGTTCTTC. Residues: CASSVRVFWEQFF.

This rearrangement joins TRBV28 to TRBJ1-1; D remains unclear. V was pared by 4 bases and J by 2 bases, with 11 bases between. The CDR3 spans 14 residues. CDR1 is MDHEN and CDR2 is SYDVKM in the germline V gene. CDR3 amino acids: CASSSVGHNTEAFF. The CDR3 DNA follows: TGTGCCAGCAGTTCCGTAGGGCATAACACTGAAGCTTTCTTT.

CDR3 DNA sequence: TGTGCCAGCAGCCTGATACAGGGCTCCGAGCAGTACTTC. Its translation: CASSLIQGSEQYF. The gene calls are TRBV6-4 and TRBJ2-7; D may be TRBD1 (6 bases). V dropped 6 bases and J dropped 6 bases, with 15 bases sitting between them. Germline lookup yields CDR1 MRHNA and CDR2 SNTAGT. This CDR3 has 13 amino acids.

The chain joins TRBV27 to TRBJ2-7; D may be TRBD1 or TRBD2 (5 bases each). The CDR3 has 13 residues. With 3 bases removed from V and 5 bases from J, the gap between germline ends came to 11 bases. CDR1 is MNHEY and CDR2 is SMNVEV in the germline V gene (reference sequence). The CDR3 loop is CASSLIGTHEQYF. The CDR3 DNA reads TGTGCCAGCAGTTTGATCGGGACCCACGAGCAGTACTTC.

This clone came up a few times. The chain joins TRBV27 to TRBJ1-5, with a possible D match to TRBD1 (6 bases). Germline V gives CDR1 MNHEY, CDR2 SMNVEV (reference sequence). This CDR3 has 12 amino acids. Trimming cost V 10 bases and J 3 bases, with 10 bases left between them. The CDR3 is CATGQPNQPQHF. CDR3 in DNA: TGTGCCACTGGACAGCCCAATCAGCCCCAGCATTTT.

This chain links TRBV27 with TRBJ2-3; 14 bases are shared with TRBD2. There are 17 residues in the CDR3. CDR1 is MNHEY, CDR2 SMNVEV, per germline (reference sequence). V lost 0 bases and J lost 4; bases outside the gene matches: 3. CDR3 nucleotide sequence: TGTGCCAGCAGTTTATCTGGGACTAGCGGGAGTTCAGATACGCAGTATTTT. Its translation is CASSLSGTSGSSDTQYF.

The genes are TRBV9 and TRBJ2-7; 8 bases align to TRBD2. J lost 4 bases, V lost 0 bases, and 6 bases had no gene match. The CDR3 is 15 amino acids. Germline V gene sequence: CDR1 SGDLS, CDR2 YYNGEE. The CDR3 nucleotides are TGTGCCAGCAGCGTAGCTGGCGGGAGGATGTACGAGCAGTACTTC. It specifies CASSVAGGRMYEQYF.

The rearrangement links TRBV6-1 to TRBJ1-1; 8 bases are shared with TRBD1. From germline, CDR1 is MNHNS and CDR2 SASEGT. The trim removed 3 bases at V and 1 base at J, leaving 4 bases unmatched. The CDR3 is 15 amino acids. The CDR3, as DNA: TGTGCCAGCAGTGACTCCGGGACAGGGAACACTGAAGCTTTCTTT. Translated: CASSDSGTGNTEAFF.

The CDR3 is CASNSRGDYEQYF. The CDR3 DNA reads TGTGCCAGCAATAGTCGGGGAGACTACGAGCAGTACTTC. The chain employs TRBV25-1 and TRBJ2-7; weak D call: TRBD2 (5 bases). Per germline, CDR1 MGHDK and CDR2 SYGVNS. This CDR3 comprises 13 residues. The V gene lost 7 bases and the J gene lost 3 bases, with 13 bases spanning the gap.

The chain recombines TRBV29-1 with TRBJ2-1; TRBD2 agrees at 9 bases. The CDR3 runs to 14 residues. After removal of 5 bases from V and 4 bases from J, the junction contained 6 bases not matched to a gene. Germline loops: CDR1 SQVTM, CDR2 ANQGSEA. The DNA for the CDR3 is TGCAGCGTTCTACTAGCGGGCCGTTACAATGAGCAGTTCTTC. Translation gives CSVLLAGRYNEQFF.

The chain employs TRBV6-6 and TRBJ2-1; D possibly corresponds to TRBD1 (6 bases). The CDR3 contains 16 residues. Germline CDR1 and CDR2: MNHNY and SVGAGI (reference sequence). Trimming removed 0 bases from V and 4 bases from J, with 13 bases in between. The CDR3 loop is CASSYSRDKKYNEQFF. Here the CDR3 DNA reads TGTGCCAGCAGTTACTCCCGGGACAAGAAATACAATGAGCAGTTCTTC.

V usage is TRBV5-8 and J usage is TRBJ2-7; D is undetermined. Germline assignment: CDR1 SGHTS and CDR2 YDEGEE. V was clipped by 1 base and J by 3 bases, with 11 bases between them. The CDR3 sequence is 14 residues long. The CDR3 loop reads CASSLRGKLYEQYF. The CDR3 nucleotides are TGTGCCAGCAGCTTGCGAGGTAAACTCTACGAGCAGTACTTC.

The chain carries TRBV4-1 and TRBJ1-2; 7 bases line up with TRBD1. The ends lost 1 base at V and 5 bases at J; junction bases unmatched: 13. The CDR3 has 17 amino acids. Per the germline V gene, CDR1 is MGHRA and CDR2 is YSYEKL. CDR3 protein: CASSQVRDSGQIYGYTF. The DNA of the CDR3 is TGCGCCAGCAGCCAAGTAAGGGACTCGGGACAGATATATGGCTACACCTTC.

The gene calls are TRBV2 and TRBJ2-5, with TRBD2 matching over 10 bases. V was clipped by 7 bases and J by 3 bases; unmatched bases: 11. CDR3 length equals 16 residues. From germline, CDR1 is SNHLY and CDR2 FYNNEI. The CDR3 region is CASIGLAGVVEETQYF. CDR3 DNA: TGTGCCAGCATAGGTCTAGCGGGAGTTGTGGAAGAGACCCAGTACTTC. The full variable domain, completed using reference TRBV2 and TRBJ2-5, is EPEVTQTPSHQVTQMGQEVILRCVPISNHLYFYWYRQILGQKVEFLVSFYNNEISEKSEIFDDQFSVERPDGSNFTLKIRSTKLEDSAMYFCASIGLAGVVEETQYFGPGTRLLVL.

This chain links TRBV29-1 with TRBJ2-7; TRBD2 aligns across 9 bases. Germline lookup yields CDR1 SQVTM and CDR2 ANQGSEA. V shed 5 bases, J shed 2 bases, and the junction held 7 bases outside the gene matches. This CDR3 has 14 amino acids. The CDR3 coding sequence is TGCAGCGTTATTAGCGGGAGCCCTCCCTACGAGCAGTACTTC. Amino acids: CSVISGSPPYEQYF.

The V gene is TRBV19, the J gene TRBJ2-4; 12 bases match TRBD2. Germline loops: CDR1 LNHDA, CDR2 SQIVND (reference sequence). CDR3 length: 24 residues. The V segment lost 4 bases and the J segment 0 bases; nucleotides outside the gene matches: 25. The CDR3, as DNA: TGTGCCAGTAGTAGGCTAGCGGGAGGGCTAGTTGGTCGAGTGGGGGGACTAGCCAAAAACATTCAGTACTTC. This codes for CASSRLAGGLVGRVGGLAKNIQYF.

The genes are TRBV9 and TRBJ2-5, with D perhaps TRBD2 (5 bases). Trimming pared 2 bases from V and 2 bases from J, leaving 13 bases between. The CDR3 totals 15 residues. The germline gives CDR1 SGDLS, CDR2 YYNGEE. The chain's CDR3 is CASSVRSSQQETQYF. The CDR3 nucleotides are TGTGCCAGCAGCGTGAGGTCTAGCCAACAAGAGACCCAGTACTTC.

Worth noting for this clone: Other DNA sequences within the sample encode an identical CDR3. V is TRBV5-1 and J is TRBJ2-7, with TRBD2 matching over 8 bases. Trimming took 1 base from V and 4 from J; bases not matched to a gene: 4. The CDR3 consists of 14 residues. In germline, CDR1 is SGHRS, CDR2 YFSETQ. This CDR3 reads CASSLSSGSYEQYF. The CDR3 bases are TGCGCCAGCAGCTTGTCTAGCGGGTCGTACGAGCAGTACTTC.

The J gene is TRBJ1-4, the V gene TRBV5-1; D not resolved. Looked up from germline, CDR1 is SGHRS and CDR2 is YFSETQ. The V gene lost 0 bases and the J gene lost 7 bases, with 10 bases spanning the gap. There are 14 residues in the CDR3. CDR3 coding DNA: TGCGCCAGCAGCTTGGACGCAGGAGTTGAAAAACTGTTTTTT. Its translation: CASSLDAGVEKLFF.